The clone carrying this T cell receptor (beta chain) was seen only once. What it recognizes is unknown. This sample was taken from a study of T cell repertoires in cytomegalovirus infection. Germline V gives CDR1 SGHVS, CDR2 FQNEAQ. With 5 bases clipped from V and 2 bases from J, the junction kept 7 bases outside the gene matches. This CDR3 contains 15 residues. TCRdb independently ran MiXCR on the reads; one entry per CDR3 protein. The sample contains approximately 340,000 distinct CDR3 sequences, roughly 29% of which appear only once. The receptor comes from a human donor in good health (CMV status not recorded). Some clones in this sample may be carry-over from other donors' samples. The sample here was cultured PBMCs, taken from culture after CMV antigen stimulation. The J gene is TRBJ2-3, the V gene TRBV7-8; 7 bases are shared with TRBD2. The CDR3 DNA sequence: TGTGCCAGCAGCGCAAGAGCGGGGAACACAGATACGCAGTATTTT. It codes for CASSARAGNTDTQYF.